This T cell receptor beta chain appears in the sequencing data of a study of blood T cell repertoires in COVID-19. On the study more broadly: Acute and convalescent COVID-19 samples came from the United States, Italy and Spain. Sample material is recorded as cDNA or gDNA derived from T cells, B-cell-depleted T cells, or PBMCs.

This clone was seen just once. The CDR3 length is 15 residues. CDR1 LGHDT and CDR2 YNNKEL come from the germline V gene (reference sequence). Deletions cut 1 base from V and 4 bases from J, with 10 bases between. Original analysis: Reference gene primer amplification yielded estimated nucleated cell counts. The repertoire was sequenced with immunoSEQ multiplex PCR; TCRdb's copy has only in-frame clones and lacks some. V and J calls plus clone size are reproduced from that table; the DNA served to infer D and trimming. The sample contains 110,000 or so clones, 70% to 85% of which appear only once. The origin of this receptor is a woman aged 80 or older with active or convalescent COVID-19. Sequencing input: peripheral blood. V gene TRBV3-1 (or the pseudogene TRBV3-2) combines with J gene TRBJ2-2; a weak D match, TRBD1 (5 bases). The CDR3 DNA reads TGTGCCAGCAGCCAAGCCAGGGTACGCACCGGGGAGCTGTTTTTT. Its translation: CASSQARVRTGELFF.